Listed below are T cell receptor beta chains from one sample, sequenced in a study of cytomegalovirus exposure and HLA in healthy donors. Clones were read by immunoSEQ multiplex PCR, and TCRdb kept only the in-frame ones, dropping some. Of some 140,000 clones in the sample, 70% to 80% were seen once. The sequenced sample consisted of PBMCs. The receptors derive from a middle-aged woman in good health and CMV-seronegative. Each CDR3 is given with its conserved first and last residue. A D gene is named only where the DNA matches it firmly. Size values are once, few and many counts, or a class for expanded clones, and some rows have none.

v_gene	d_gene	abundance	j_gene	CDR3aa	CDR3nt
TRBV6-5	TRBD1	once	TRBJ1-1	CASSLSTGGGTEAFF	TGTGCCAGCAGTTTATCGACAGGGGGGGGCACTGAAGCTTTCTTT
TRBV28	-	-	TRBJ1-5	CASSLLQVQPQHF	TGTGCCAGCAGTTTACTACAGGTTCAGCCCCAGCATTTT
TRBV6-5	-	-	TRBJ2-3	CASSPYRDTDTQYF	TGTGCCAGCAGCCCTTACAGGGACACAGATACGCAGTATTTT
TRBV5-8	TRBD1	-	TRBJ2-1	CASTPQGARSYNEQFF	TGTGCCAGCACCCCCCAGGGGGCGAGGTCCTACAATGAGCAGTTCTTC
TRBV10-3	TRBD1	-	TRBJ1-5	CAISERDRGQPQHF	TGTGCCATCAGTGAGAGGGACAGGGGTCAGCCCCAGCATTTT
TRBV6-5	TRBD1	-	TRBJ1-5	CASRSETGIGQPQHF	TGTGCCAGCAGGAGCGAGACAGGGATTGGCCAGCCCCAGCATTTT
TRBV29-1	TRBD2	-	TRBJ2-5	CSVAGIAGGRGETQYF	TGCAGCGTTGCGGGTATAGCGGGGGGGCGGGGTGAGACCCAGTACTTC
TRBV27	-	-	TRBJ1-1	CASFPQGMNTEAFF	TGTGCCAGCTTCCCGCAGGGTATGAACACTGAAGCTTTCTTT
TRBV4-1	-	-	TRBJ2-2	CASSRGDSGAGELFF	TGCGCCAGCAGCCGGGGGGATTCGGGTGCCGGGGAGCTGTTTTTT
TRBV7-2	TRBD1	-	TRBJ2-7	CASSSQGVEQYF	TGTGCCAGCAGCTCACAGGGGGTTGAGCAGTACTTC
TRBV4-1	TRBD2	-	TRBJ2-3	CASSQVVLAGTPQDTQYF	TGCGCCAGCAGCCAAGTAGTACTAGCGGGGACCCCTCAGGATACGCAGTATTTT
TRBV7-9	TRBD1	-	TRBJ2-5	CASSRDDRVQETQYF	TGTGCCAGCAGCCGAGACGACAGGGTCCAAGAGACCCAGTACTTC
TRBV5-6	TRBD2	-	TRBJ2-7	CASSEAGGPYEQYF	TGTGCCAGCAGTGAGGCGGGAGGCCCCTACGAGCAGTACTTC
TRBV14	-	-	TRBJ1-1	CASSQDLTREAFF	TGTGCCAGCAGCCAAGATTTGACTCGGGAAGCTTTCTTT
TRBV5-6	TRBD1	-	TRBJ1-5	CASSSRGPGNQPQHF	TGTGCCAGCAGCTCCAGGGGGCCGGGCAATCAGCCCCAGCATTTT
TRBV5-1	-	-	TRBJ2-7	CASSLAHGVAGEQYF	TGCGCCAGCAGCTTGGCCCATGGGGTGGCGGGAGAGCAGTACTTC
TRBV27	-	-	TRBJ1-6	CASSLLTRGRSPLHF	TGTGCCAGCAGTTTACTCACCAGGGGTAGATCACCCCTCCACTTT
TRBV19	TRBD2	once	TRBJ2-7	CASSLQRGGVDEQYF	TGTGCCAGTAGTCTCCAGCGGGGAGGCGTCGACGAGCAGTACTTC
TRBV7-9	TRBD1	-	TRBJ1-4	CASSLDGTVEKLFF	TGTGCCAGCAGCTTAGACGGGACAGTTGAAAAACTGTTTTTT
TRBV11-2	TRBD1	-	TRBJ1-1	CASSPDRGSEAFF	TGTGCCAGCAGCCCTGACAGGGGGTCTGAAGCTTTCTTT
TRBV5-1	TRBD2	-	TRBJ2-7	CASSSWAGAYEQYF	TGCGCCAGCAGCTCTTGGGCGGGAGCCTACGAGCAGTACTTC
TRBV5-1	-	-	TRBJ1-1	CASSPTRRGGTEAFF	TGCGCCAGCAGCCCCACTAGGAGGGGCGGCACTGAAGCTTTCTTT
TRBV5-5	-	-	TRBJ1-5	CASSLMYGGGQPQHF	TGTGCCAGCAGCTTGATGTATGGGGGAGGTCAGCCCCAGCATTTT
TRBV19	TRBD2	-	TRBJ2-3	CASSPRGDWADTQYF	TGTGCCAGTAGTCCCCGGGGGGATTGGGCAGATACGCAGTATTTT
TRBV4-1	-	-	TRBJ2-1	CASSQPRRGSEQFF	TGCGCCAGCAGCCAACCCAGGAGGGGCAGTGAGCAGTTCTTC